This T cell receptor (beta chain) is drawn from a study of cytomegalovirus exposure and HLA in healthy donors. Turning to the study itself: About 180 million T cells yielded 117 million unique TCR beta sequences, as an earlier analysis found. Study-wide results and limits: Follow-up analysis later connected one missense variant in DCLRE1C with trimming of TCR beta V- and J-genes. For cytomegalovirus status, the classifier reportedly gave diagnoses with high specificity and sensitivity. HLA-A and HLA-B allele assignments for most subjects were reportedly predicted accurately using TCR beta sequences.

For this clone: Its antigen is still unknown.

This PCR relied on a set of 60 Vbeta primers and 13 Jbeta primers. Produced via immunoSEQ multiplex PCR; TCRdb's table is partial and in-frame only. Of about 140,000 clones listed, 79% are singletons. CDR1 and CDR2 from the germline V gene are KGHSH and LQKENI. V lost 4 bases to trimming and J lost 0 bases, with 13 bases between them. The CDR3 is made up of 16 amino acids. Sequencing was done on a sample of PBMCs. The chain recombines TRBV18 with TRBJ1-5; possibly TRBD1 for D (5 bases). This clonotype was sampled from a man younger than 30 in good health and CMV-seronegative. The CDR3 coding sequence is TGTGCCAGCTCACTCCGACAGTCGCATAGCAATCAGCCCCAGCATTTT. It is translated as CASSLRQSHSNQPQHF.